A selection of T cell receptor beta chains follows, all from one sample in a study of blood T cell repertoires in COVID-19. Repertoires were generated with immunoSEQ multiplex PCR, while TCRdb's copy carries only in-frame clones and drops some. The table shows around 300,000 clones, with 85% to 90% occurring only once. Sequenced material: PBMCs or T cells enriched from blood (not recorded which). Receptors originate from a woman aged 18-29 years with acute COVID-19. Both conserved end residues are part of each CDR3. A D gene is named only where the DNA matches it firmly. The size field is filled for only some rows; it gives once, few, many or a size class.

j_call	d_call	v_call	clone_size	cdr3_aa	cdr3_nt
TRBJ1-2	-	TRBV5-1	-	CASSLAGRSLGYTF	TGCGCCAGCAGCTTGGCCGGGAGAAGTCTTGGCTACACCTTC
TRBJ1-2	TRBD1	TRBV28	-	CASSLDRQGDGYTF	TGTGCCAGCAGTTTGGACCGACAGGGAGATGGCTACACCTTC
TRBJ1-1	-	TRBV30	-	CAWSLSLNTEAFF	TGTGCCTGGAGTTTGAGCTTGAACACTGAAGCTTTCTTT
TRBJ2-7	TRBD1	TRBV28	few	CASSGQGGTNPSYEQYF	TGTGCCAGCAGTGGACAGGGAGGTACGAACCCCTCCTACGAGCAGTACTTC
TRBJ1-5	-	TRBV19	-	CASSPLAGGNQPQHF	TGTGCCAGTAGTCCCCTGGCAGGGGGCAATCAGCCCCAGCATTTT
TRBJ1-5	-	TRBV2	-	CASSDVGGAGQPQHF	TGTGCCAGCAGTGACGTAGGGGGGGCGGGTCAGCCCCAGCATTTT
TRBJ1-1	TRBD1	TRBV18	-	CASSPGQGRAEAFF	TGTGCCAGCTCACCAGGACAGGGCAGGGCTGAAGCTTTCTTT
TRBJ2-7	-	TRBV24-1	-	CATSVRGDEQYF	TGTGCCACCAGTGTCAGGGGAGACGAGCAGTACTTC
TRBJ1-2	-	TRBV10-3	-	CAISESGGTMGGYTF	TGTGCCATCAGTGAGTCGGGGGGGACCATGGGCGGCTACACCTTC
TRBJ1-2	-	TRBV28	-	CASSSPAGGYGYTF	TGTGCCAGCAGTTCCCCGGCAGGTGGCTATGGCTACACCTTC
TRBJ1-5	-	TRBV30	-	CAWSEDRYSNQPQHF	TGTGCCTGGAGTGAGGACAGATATAGCAATCAGCCCCAGCATTTT
TRBJ1-2	-	TRBV6-1	-	CASSEAHPGEGGYTF	TGTGCCAGCAGTGAAGCGCACCCAGGGGAAGGAGGCTACACCTTC
TRBJ2-1	TRBD1	TRBV3-1/TRBV3-2	-	CASSLTGGSYNEQFF	TGTGCCAGCAGCCTGACAGGGGGCTCCTACAATGAGCAGTTCTTC
TRBJ2-1	-	TRBV7-3	-	CASSLTLDNEQFF	TGTGCCAGCAGCTTAACGCTAGACAATGAGCAGTTCTTC
TRBJ1-1	TRBD1	TRBV7-6	-	CASSRRQGNTEAFF	TGTGCCAGCAGCCGAAGACAGGGGAACACTGAAGCTTTCTTT
TRBJ1-2	-	TRBV4-1	-	CASSQEPEWGWDGYTF	TGCGCCAGCAGCCAAGAGCCTGAATGGGGCTGGGATGGCTACACCTTC
TRBJ2-7	TRBD2	TRBV5-1	-	CASSLSSGWVYEQYF	TGCGCCAGCAGCTTGTCTAGCGGCTGGGTCTACGAGCAGTACTTC
TRBJ2-2	-	TRBV7-2	-	CASSLQSSNTGELFF	TGTGCCAGCAGCTTACAGTCTTCGAACACCGGGGAGCTGTTTTTT
TRBJ2-1	TRBD2	TRBV3-1/TRBV3-2	-	CASSPGLAKYNEQFF	TGTGCCAGCAGCCCCGGACTAGCGAAGTACAATGAGCAGTTCTTC
TRBJ2-6	-	TRBV28	-	CASSLGAPGANVLTF	TGTGCCAGCAGTTTAGGGGCCCCTGGGGCCAACGTCCTGACTTTC